Following are 23 T cell receptor beta chains from one sample sequenced in a study of blood T cell repertoires in COVID-19. Libraries were prepared by immunoSEQ multiplex PCR; TCRdb keeps only in-frame clonotypes and omits some of them. Among approximately 190,000 clones listed, about 82% were seen once. Sequenced sample: peripheral blood. These receptors were obtained from a woman aged 30 to 39 with acute or convalescent COVID-19.

This chain uses TRBV6-4 with TRBJ2-3, with 7 nucleotides matching TRBD2. The CDR3 has 15 amino acids. Germline V lookup: CDR1 MRHNA, CDR2 SNTAGT. The ends lost 5 bases at V and 0 bases at J; junction bases unmatched: 5. CDR3: CASSPSSGSTDTQYF. The CDR3 coding sequence is TGTGCCAGCAGTCCGTCTAGCGGTAGCACAGATACGCAGTATTTT.

The chain uses TRBV9 and TRBJ2-1; D might be TRBD1 (5 bases). CDR3 length: 14 residues. CDR1 is SGDLS, CDR2 YYNGEE, per germline. V lost 0 bases, J lost 5 bases, and 9 bases lay in between. CDR3 protein: CASSVGPGNNEQFF. In DNA form, the CDR3 reads TGTGCCAGCAGCGTAGGTCCAGGGAACAATGAGCAGTTCTTC.

This clone was counted between two and nine times. The CDR3 nucleotides read TGTGCCAGCAGCTTTGGTCAGTTGAACACTGAAGCTTTCTTT. Translated, it gives CASSFGQLNTEAFF. V usage is TRBV5-4 and J usage is TRBJ1-1; D remains ambiguous. CDR3 size: 14 residues. With 2 bases removed from V and 0 bases from J, the gap between germline ends came to 8 bases. The germline CDR1 and CDR2 sequences are SGHNT and YYREEE (reference sequence).

The chain recombines TRBV4-3 with TRBJ1-1; D might be TRBD1 (6 bases). V dropped 1 base and J dropped 5 bases, with 17 bases sitting between them. CDR3 length equals 16 residues. Germline-derived CDR1 and CDR2 are LGHNA and YSLEER. CDR3 residues: CASSQGGWGRGTEAFF. CDR3 bases: TGCGCCAGCAGCCAAGGGGGGTGGGGGCGCGGGACTGAAGCTTTCTTT.

The chain combines TRBV28 with TRBJ1-2; 7 bases are a match to TRBD1. CDR3 length: 10 amino acids. The germline gives CDR1 MDHEN, CDR2 SYDVKM. V lost 10 bases and J lost 7; bases outside the gene matches: 3. As DNA, the CDR3 is TGTGCCACGAACAGGGGTGGCTACACCTTC. Translation gives CATNRGGYTF.

The table lists this clone with a few counts. This CDR3 reads CASSIAGLNTEAFF. CDR3 DNA: TGTGCCAGTAGTATCGCAGGGCTGAACACTGAAGCTTTCTTT. This chain links TRBV19 with TRBJ1-1; a weak D match, TRBD1 (5 bases). Per germline, CDR1 LNHDA and CDR2 SQIVND (reference sequence). V was cut by 3 bases and J by 0 bases, with 8 bases left in between. The CDR3 has 14 residues. The variable domain in full, completed from reference TRBV19 and TRBJ1-1, reads DGGITQSPKYLFRKEGQNVTLSCEQNLNHDAMYWYRQDPGQGLRLIYYSQIVNDFQKGDIAEGYSVSREKKESFPLTVTSAQKNPTAFYLCASSIAGLNTEAFFGQGTRLTVV.

The chain has TRBV5-1 and TRBJ1-4; perhaps TRBD1 as D (6 bases). Trimming removed 4 bases from V and 4 bases from J, with 14 bases in between. The CDR3 length is 15 residues. Germline V lookup: CDR1 SGHRS, CDR2 YFSETQ. The CDR3 bases are TGCGCCAGCAGCCCCCTACAGGGAAATAATGAAAAACTGTTTTTT. Translated: CASSPLQGNNEKLFF.

On this clone: At one end, the junction sequence differs from germline, possibly due to a read error. The gene calls are TRBV11-2 and TRBJ2-1, with 8 bases fitting TRBD2. Germline V lookup: CDR1 SGHAT, CDR2 FQNNGV. The length of the CDR3 is 15 residues. Written as DNA, the CDR3 is TGTGCCAGCAGCTTAGATACCAGGGCGCGGGAGGAGCGGTTCTTC. Its translation is CASSLDTRAREERFF.

The chain links TRBV4-2 to TRBJ2-1, with D maybe TRBD1 (6 bases). CDR1 is LGHNA, CDR2 YNFKEQ, per germline. Trimming left V 4 bases short and J 1 base short, with 17 bases between. The CDR3 is 17 residues long. As DNA, the CDR3 is TGTGCCAGCAGCCCCTACCCTTCAGGGGTTTCCTACAATGAGCAGTTCTTC. Protein sequence: CASSPYPSGVSYNEQFF.

The chain uses TRBV11-1 and TRBJ1-1; D is perhaps TRBD1 (6 bases). Trimming pared 6 bases from V and 2 bases from J, leaving 13 bases between. CDR1 is SGHAT, CDR2 FQDESV, per germline (reference sequence). The CDR3 consists of 14 residues. CDR3 sequence reads: CASSGGALNTEAFF. The CDR3 region has the DNA TGTGCCAGCAGTGGGGGCGCATTAAACACTGAAGCTTTCTTT.

This clone was detected a few times. The chain has TRBV28 and TRBJ2-7; D perhaps matches TRBD2 (5 bases). The CDR3 length is 14 residues. Trimming stripped 7 bases from V and 2 bases from J, with 15 bases between. In germline, CDR1 is MDHEN, CDR2 SYDVKM. CDR3 nucleotide sequence: TGTGCCAGCATACCGTGGGCGGGTCCCTACGAGCAGTACTTC. Residues: CASIPWAGPYEQYF.

The chain combines TRBV27 with TRBJ1-2, with 9 bases identical to TRBD1. Germline V gene lookup returns CDR1 MNHEY and CDR2 SMNVEV (reference sequence). This CDR3 spans 14 amino acids. The V segment lost 6 bases and the J segment 6 bases; nucleotides outside the gene matches: 8. CDR3 sequence: CASRPQGAINGYTF. In DNA, the CDR3 is TGTGCCAGCAGACCACAGGGGGCTATAAATGGCTACACCTTC.

The genes are TRBV10-3 and TRBJ2-2; TRBD2 agrees at 9 bases. J was trimmed by 6 bases and V by 6 bases; bases with no gene match: 11. The germline CDR1 and CDR2 sequences are ENHRY and SYGVKD. This CDR3 region has 16 residues. CDR3 in amino acids: CAIRILAGSEAGELFF. The CDR3, as DNA: TGTGCCATCAGGATTCTAGCGGGGTCGGAAGCCGGGGAGCTGTTTTTT.

This chain connects TRBV2 to TRBJ2-5; 11 bases align to TRBD1. Germline V CDR1 and CDR2: SNHLY, FYNNEI. The CDR3 runs 14 residues. V dropped 5 bases and J dropped 5; count of bases not matched to a gene: 4. DNA of the CDR3: TGTGCCAGCAGTCTGGACAGGGGGCACGAGACCCAGTACTTC. Translated: CASSLDRGHETQYF.

Turning to this clone: Germline and junction disagree at one end, which may indicate a read error. The same CDR3 can be traced to other DNA sequences in this sample. The J gene is TRBJ2-3, the V gene TRBV6-1, with 7 nucleotides matching TRBD2. The CDR3 length is 15 residues. Germline V gene lookup returns CDR1 MNHNS and CDR2 SASEGT. CDR3 in amino acids: CASSEAEGGADTQYF. DNA of the CDR3: TGTGCCAGCAGCGAAGCGGAGGGAGGGGCAGATACGCAGTATTTT.

The CDR3 protein is CASRSPSGGYGYTF. CDR3 coding DNA: TGTGCCAGCAGGTCCCCCTCGGGGGGCTATGGCTACACCTTC. The V call is TRBV9, the J call TRBJ1-2; tentatively, D is TRBD1 (5 bases). The V end was cut by 5 bases, the J end by 4 bases, with 15 bases between. The CDR3 spans 14 residues. Germline V gives CDR1 SGDLS, CDR2 YYNGEE.

The chain carries TRBV4-1 and TRBJ1-2; TRBD1 is a possible D gene (6 bases). CDR3 size: 14 residues. Trimming took off 4 bases at V and 8 bases at J, with 17 bases between the two ends. Germline V lookup: CDR1 MGHRA, CDR2 YSYEKL. The CDR3 region has the DNA TGCGCCAGCAGCCCTACGGGACACCCTCAAGGCTACACCTTC. It specifies CASSPTGHPQGYTF.

This clone was picked up a small number of times. J is TRBJ2-7 and V is TRBV10-1, with 8 bases lining up with TRBD1. Germline V gene lookup returns CDR1 WNHNN and CDR2 SYGVQD (reference sequence). This CDR3 region has 14 residues. V gave up 3 bases and J gave up 7 bases; unmatched junction bases: 8. This CDR3 is CASSEAQDRVEQYF. The CDR3 DNA is TGCGCCAGCAGTGAAGCCCAGGACAGGGTTGAGCAGTACTTC.

J is TRBJ1-1 and V is TRBV3-1 (or the pseudogene TRBV3-2), with a weak D call TRBD1 (6 bases). CDR3 length: 18 residues. CDR1 LGHDT and CDR2 YNNKEL come from the germline V gene (reference sequence). The V gene lost 0 bases and the J gene lost 12 bases, with 29 bases spanning the gap. The CDR3 DNA sequence: TGTGCCAGCAGCCAAGATTGGGGGCCCAGGAGAAACGAAGATGGGCCTTTCTTT. It codes for CASSQDWGPRRNEDGPFF.

CDR3 coding DNA: TGCAGTGCTAGTGACAGGGTGGGCTATGGCTACACCTTC. It is translated as CSASDRVGYGYTF. The chain joins TRBV20-1 to TRBJ1-2; TRBD1 matches at 7 bases. There are 13 residues in the CDR3. Trimming took 3 bases from V and 4 from J; bases not matched to a gene: 5. Per the germline V gene, CDR1 is DFQATT and CDR2 is SNEGSKA (reference sequence).

The sample holds one count of this clone. The CDR3 loop reads CASSFPGRLYGYTF. CDR3 coding DNA: TGTGCCAGCAGTTTCCCGGGGAGGCTCTATGGCTACACCTTC. J is TRBJ1-2 and V is TRBV28; the D is unclear. Trimming took 3 bases from V and 4 from J, leaving 12 bases between them. This CDR3 spans 14 amino acids. The germline V gene has CDR1 MDHEN and CDR2 SYDVKM.

The chain uses TRBV28 and TRBJ1-1; no definite D call. This CDR3 spans 15 amino acids. V was clipped by 2 bases and J by 2 bases, with 12 bases between them. Germline values: CDR1 MDHEN, CDR2 SYDVKM. The CDR3 nucleotides read TGTGCCAGCAGTTTACGAGGGCACTTTAACACTGAAGCTTTCTTT. Its protein product is CASSLRGHFNTEAFF.

This rearrangement joins TRBV5-1 to TRBJ1-1; TRBD1 aligns across 9 bases. There are 15 residues in the CDR3. CDR1 and CDR2 (germline): SGHRS, YFSETQ. Trimming removed 4 bases from V and 6 bases from J; junction bases left unmatched: 10. This CDR3 reads CASSNIGTGTSEAFF. DNA for the CDR3: TGCGCCAGCAGCAACATCGGGACAGGGACTTCTGAAGCTTTCTTT.